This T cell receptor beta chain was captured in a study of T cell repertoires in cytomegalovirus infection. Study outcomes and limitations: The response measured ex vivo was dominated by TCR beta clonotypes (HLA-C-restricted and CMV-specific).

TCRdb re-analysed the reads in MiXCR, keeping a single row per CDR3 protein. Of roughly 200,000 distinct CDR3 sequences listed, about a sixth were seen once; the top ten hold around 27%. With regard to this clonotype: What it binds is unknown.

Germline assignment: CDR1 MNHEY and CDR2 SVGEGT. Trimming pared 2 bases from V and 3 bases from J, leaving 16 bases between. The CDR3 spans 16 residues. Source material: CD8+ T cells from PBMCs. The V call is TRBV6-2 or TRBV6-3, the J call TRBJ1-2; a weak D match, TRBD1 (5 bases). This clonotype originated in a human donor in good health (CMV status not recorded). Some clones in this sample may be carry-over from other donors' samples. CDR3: CASSYTSTGTHYGYTF. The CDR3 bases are TGTGCCAGCAGTTACACTTCAACCGGGACCCACTATGGCTACACCTTC.